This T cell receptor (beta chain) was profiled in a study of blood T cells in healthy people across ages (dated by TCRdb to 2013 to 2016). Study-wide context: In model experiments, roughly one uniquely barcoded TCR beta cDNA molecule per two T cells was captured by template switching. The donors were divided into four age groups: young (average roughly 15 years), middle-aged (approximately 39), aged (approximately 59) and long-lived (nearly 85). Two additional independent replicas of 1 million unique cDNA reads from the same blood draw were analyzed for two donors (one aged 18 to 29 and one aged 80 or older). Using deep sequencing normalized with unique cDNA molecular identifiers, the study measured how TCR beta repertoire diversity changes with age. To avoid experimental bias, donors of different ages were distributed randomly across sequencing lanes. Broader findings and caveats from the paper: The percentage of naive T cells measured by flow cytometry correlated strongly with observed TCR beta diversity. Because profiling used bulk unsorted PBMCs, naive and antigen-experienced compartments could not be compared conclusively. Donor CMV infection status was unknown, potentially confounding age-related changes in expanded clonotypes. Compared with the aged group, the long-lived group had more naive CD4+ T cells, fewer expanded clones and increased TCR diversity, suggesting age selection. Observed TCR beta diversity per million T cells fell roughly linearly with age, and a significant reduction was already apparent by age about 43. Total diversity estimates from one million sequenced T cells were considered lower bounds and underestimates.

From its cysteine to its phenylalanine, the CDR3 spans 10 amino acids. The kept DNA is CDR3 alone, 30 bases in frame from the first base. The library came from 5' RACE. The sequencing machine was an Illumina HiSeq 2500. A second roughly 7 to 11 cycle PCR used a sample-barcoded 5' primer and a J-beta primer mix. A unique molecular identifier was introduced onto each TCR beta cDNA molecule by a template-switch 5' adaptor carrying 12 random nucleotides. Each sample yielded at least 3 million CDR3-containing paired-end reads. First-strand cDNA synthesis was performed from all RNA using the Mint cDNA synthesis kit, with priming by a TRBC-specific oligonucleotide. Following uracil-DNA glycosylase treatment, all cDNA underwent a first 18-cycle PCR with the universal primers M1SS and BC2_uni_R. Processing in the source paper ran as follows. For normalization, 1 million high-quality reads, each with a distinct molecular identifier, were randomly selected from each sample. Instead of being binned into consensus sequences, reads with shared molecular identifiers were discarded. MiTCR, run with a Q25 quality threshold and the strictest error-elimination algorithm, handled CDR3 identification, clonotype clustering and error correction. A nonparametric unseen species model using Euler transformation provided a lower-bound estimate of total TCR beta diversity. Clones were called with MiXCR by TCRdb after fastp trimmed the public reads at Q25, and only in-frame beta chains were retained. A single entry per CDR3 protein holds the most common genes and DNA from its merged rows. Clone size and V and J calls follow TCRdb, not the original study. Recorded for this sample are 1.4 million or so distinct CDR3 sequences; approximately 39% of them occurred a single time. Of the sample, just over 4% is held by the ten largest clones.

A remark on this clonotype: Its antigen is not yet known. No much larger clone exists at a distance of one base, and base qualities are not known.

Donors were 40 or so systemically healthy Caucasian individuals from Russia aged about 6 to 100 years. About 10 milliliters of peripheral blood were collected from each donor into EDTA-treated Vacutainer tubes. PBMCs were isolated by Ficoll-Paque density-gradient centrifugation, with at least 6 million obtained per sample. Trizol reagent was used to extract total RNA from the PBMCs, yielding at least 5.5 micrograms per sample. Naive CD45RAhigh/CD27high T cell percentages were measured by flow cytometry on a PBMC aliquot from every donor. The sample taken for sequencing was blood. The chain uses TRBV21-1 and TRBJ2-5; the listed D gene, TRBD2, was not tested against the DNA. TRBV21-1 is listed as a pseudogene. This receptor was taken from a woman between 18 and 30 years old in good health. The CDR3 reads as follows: CASSGRTGYF. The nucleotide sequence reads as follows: TGTGCCAGTAGCGGACGGACTGGGTACTTC.